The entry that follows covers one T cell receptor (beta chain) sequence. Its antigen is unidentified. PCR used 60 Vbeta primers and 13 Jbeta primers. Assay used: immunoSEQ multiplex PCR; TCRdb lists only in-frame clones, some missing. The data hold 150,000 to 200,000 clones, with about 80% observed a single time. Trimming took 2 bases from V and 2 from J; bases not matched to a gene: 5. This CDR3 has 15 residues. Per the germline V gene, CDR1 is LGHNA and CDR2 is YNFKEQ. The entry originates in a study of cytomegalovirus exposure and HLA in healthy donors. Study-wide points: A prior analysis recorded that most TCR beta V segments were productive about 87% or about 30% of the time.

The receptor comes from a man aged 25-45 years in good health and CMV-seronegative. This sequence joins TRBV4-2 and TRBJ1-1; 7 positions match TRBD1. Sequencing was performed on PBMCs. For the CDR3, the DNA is TGTGCCAGCAGCCAACCGGACAGGCCCAACACTGAAGCTTTCTTT. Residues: CASSQPDRPNTEAFF.